The 31 T cell receptor beta chains in this list originate from one sample, sequenced in a study of cytomegalovirus exposure and HLA in healthy donors. TCRdb's copy holds only in-frame clones and misses some; the assay was immunoSEQ multiplex PCR. The sample holds 90,000 to 110,000 clones, about 86% seen once. The sample comprised PBMCs. All receptors come from a woman aged 18-29 years in good health and CMV-seropositive.

The V call is TRBV28, the J call TRBJ1-1; possibly TRBD1 for D (5 bases). Per germline, CDR1 MDHEN and CDR2 SYDVKM. V was pared by 11 bases and J by 6 bases, with 19 bases between. This CDR3 is 13 amino acids long. The CDR3 is CAWGAGWRAEAFF. As DNA, the CDR3 is TGTGCCTGGGGAGCAGGGTGGAGGGCTGAAGCTTTCTTT.

The CDR3 reads CASSELPSPHEQYF. The CDR3 DNA sequence: TGTGCCAGCAGTGAACTTCCTAGCCCGCACGAGCAGTACTTC. This sequence joins TRBV2 and TRBJ2-7, with D possibly matching TRBD2 (5 bases). V was pared by 2 bases and J by 5 bases, with 13 bases between. CDR1 and CDR2 from the germline V gene are SNHLY and FYNNEI. The CDR3 totals 14 residues.

V gene TRBV25-1 combines with J gene TRBJ2-3; 9 bases match TRBD1. V trimming: 5 bases; J trimming: 7 bases; junction bases outside the gene matches: 4. CDR1 is MGHDK and CDR2 is SYGVNS in the germline V gene. CDR3 length equals 13 residues. This CDR3 is CASSQGQGYTQYF. As DNA, the CDR3 is TGTGCCAGCAGTCAGGGACAGGGCTATACGCAGTATTTT. The whole variable domain, remainder taken from reference TRBV25-1 and TRBJ2-3, is EADIYQTPRYLVIGTGKKITLECSQTMGHDKMYWYQQDPGMELHLIHYSYGVNSTEKGDLSSESTVSRIRTEHFPLTLESARPSHTSQYLCASSQGQGYTQYFGPGTRLTVL.

This clone was observed a handful of times. The chain uses TRBV19 and TRBJ2-7, with D hard to call. The CDR3 loop spans 13 amino acids. Trimming took 2 bases from V and 2 from J, leaving 7 bases between them. Germline V gives CDR1 LNHDA, CDR2 SQIVND (reference sequence). The CDR3 spells CASSINRAYEQYF. The CDR3 DNA is TGTGCCAGTAGTATAAACAGAGCCTACGAGCAGTACTTC. The entire variable domain, with the rest obtained from reference TRBV19 and TRBJ2-7, is as follows: DGGITQSPKYLFRKEGQNVTLSCEQNLNHDAMYWYRQDPGQGLRLIYYSQIVNDFQKGDIAEGYSVSREKKESFPLTVTSAQKNPTAFYLCASSINRAYEQYFGPGTRLTVT.

With respect to this clone: The sample contains more than one DNA sequence encoding this CDR3. The rearrangement uses TRBV20-1 and TRBJ2-3; D is ambiguous. The ends were cut back, 6 bases at V and 2 bases at J, with 3 bases in the middle. This CDR3 comprises 10 residues. Germline CDR1 DFQATT, CDR2 SNEGSKA (reference sequence). The CDR3, as DNA: TGCAGTGCCTACACAGATACGCAGTATTTT. Amino acid sequence: CSAYTDTQYF.

This chain joins TRBV11-2 and TRBJ2-7, with D perhaps matching TRBD2 (5 bases). This CDR3 has 13 residues. Germline V gene lookup returns CDR1 SGHAT and CDR2 FQNNGV. With 1 base removed from V and 5 bases from J, the gap between germline ends came to 9 bases. The DNA for the CDR3 is TGTGCCAGCAGCTTAGGAGGGCCTAACGAGCAGTACTTC. Protein sequence: CASSLGGPNEQYF.

The rearrangement uses TRBV9 and TRBJ2-1; possibly TRBD1 for D (5 bases). This CDR3 contains 16 residues. In germline, CDR1 is SGDLS, CDR2 YYNGEE. Trimming pared 3 bases from V and 7 bases from J, leaving 20 bases between. This CDR3 reads CASSADGHGPFNEQFF. CDR3 sequence (DNA): TGTGCCAGCAGCGCAGACGGACACGGTCCGTTTAATGAGCAGTTCTTC.

The rearrangement links TRBV7-9 to TRBJ2-3, with D perhaps matching TRBD1 (6 bases). Trimming shortened V by 1 base and J by 1 base, and 12 bases separated the two germline ends. The germline V gene encodes CDR1 SEHNR and CDR2 FQNEAQ (reference sequence). CDR3 length equals 16 residues. The CDR3 here is CASSLGTETGTDTQYF. As DNA, the CDR3 is TGTGCCAGCAGCTTAGGGACAGAGACTGGCACAGATACGCAGTATTTT.

The rearrangement uses TRBV4-1 and TRBJ2-7; D might be TRBD2 (5 bases). The CDR3 runs 14 residues. Trimming took off 4 bases at V and 3 bases at J, with 13 bases between the two ends. Looked up from germline, CDR1 is MGHRA and CDR2 is YSYEKL. Here the CDR3 DNA reads TGCGCCAGCAGCCCCCGGGCCGACTACTACGAGCAGTACTTC. Its translation: CASSPRADYYEQYF.

The table lists this clone with a count of one. The chain has TRBV2 and TRBJ2-7; perhaps TRBD1 as D (5 bases). V was trimmed by 4 bases and J by 3 bases, leaving 19 bases between them. CDR3 length: 16 amino acids. CDR1 SNHLY and CDR2 FYNNEI come from the germline V gene. CDR3 DNA sequence: TGTGCCAGCAGTGCAGGGCTCAGCAGAGTGGACTACGAGCAGTACTTC. Amino acids: CASSAGLSRVDYEQYF.

The chain has TRBV4-2 and TRBJ1-6; D remains ambiguous. Germline lookup yields CDR1 LGHNA and CDR2 YNFKEQ. The germline V and J ends were trimmed by 0 bases and 6 bases, with 12 bases remaining between them. The CDR3 length is 16 residues. CDR3 DNA sequence: TGTGCCAGCAGCCAAGAGCCGGTTTCGCCTAATTCACCCCTCCACTTT. It codes for CASSQEPVSPNSPLHF.

This sequence joins TRBV28 and TRBJ1-5; D is unclear. Germline-derived CDR1 and CDR2 are MDHEN and SYDVKM. V lost 2 bases to trimming and J lost 0 bases, with 5 bases between them. The CDR3 consists of 14 residues. CDR3 loop: CASSLEISNQPQHF. The CDR3 DNA is TGTGCCAGCAGTTTAGAGATTAGCAATCAGCCCCAGCATTTT.

V and J are TRBV15 and TRBJ2-5, with 9 bases identical to TRBD1. V was pared by 3 bases and J by 5 bases, with 7 bases of the junction left unmatched. CDR1 and CDR2 from the germline V gene are LNHNV and YYDKDF (reference sequence). The CDR3 runs 15 residues. CDR3 region: CATSREGQGEETQYF. Here the CDR3 DNA reads TGTGCCACCAGCAGGGAGGGACAGGGAGAGGAGACCCAGTACTTC.

V usage is TRBV28 and J usage is TRBJ2-1; TRBD1 matches at 7 bases. The CDR3 contains 16 residues. With V trimmed by 0 bases and J by 3 bases, 5 bases remained unmatched. Looked up from germline, CDR1 is MDHEN and CDR2 is SYDVKM. In DNA form, the CDR3 reads TGTGCCAGCAGTTTATGGGGGACAGACCTCTACAATGAGCAGTTCTTC. This codes for CASSLWGTDLYNEQFF.

The chain carries TRBV10-3 and TRBJ2-7; TRBD1 agrees at 8 bases. V lost 11 bases and J lost 0; bases outside the gene matches: 6. The CDR3 consists of 13 residues. Germline CDR1 ENHRY, CDR2 SYGVKD. The CDR3 DNA reads TGTGCCGGGTCAGGGGGCGCCTCCTACGAGCAGTACTTC. This codes for CAGSGGASYEQYF.

The chain recombines TRBV29-1 with TRBJ1-1; D remains ambiguous. Trimming pared 6 bases from V and 7 bases from J, leaving 12 bases between. The CDR3 length is 11 residues. Germline V CDR1 and CDR2: SQVTM, ANQGSEA. CDR3 amino acids: CSVIRDIEAFF. The CDR3 nucleotides are TGCAGCGTCATCCGGGATATTGAAGCTTTCTTT.

The chain couples TRBV7-3 to TRBJ1-1; D not certain. Trimming shortened V by 0 bases and J by 11 bases, and 13 bases separated the two germline ends. The CDR3 sequence is 13 residues long. Germline values: CDR1 SGHTA, CDR2 FQGTGA. CDR3 coding DNA: TGTGCCAGCAGCTTAACGGTTGAGGGTAAGGCTTTCTTT. Protein product: CASSLTVEGKAFF.

The rearrangement links TRBV7-8 to TRBJ2-2, with 8 bases identical to TRBD1. CDR3 length equals 14 residues. V trimming: 3 bases; J trimming: 8 bases; junction bases outside the gene matches: 5. Germline assignment: CDR1 SGHVS and CDR2 FQNEAQ. CDR3: CASSLDRALGELFF. The CDR3 bases are TGTGCCAGCAGCTTGGACAGGGCCCTGGGGGAGCTGTTTTTT. Combining the CDR3 with reference TRBV7-8 and TRBJ2-2 gives the whole variable domain GAGVSQSPRYKVAKRGQDVALRCDPISGHVSLFWYQQALGQGPEFLTYFQNEAQLDKSGLPSDRFFAERPEGSVSTLKIQRTQQEDSAVYLCASSLDRALGELFFGEGSRLTVL.

J is TRBJ1-2 and V is TRBV10-3; 10 bases align to TRBD1. Germline V gene lookup returns CDR1 ENHRY and CDR2 SYGVKD. This CDR3 has 13 residues. V trimming: 11 bases; J trimming: 8 bases; junction bases outside the gene matches: 11. CDR3 DNA sequence: TGTGCCGCTTTACCGGACAGGGGGTACGGCTACACCTTC. It yields the protein CAALPDRGYGYTF.

The rearrangement joins TRBV10-2 to TRBJ2-7; D ambiguous. The CDR3 consists of 13 residues. Trimming took 1 base from V and 3 from J, leaving 7 bases between them. Germline values: CDR1 WSHSY, CDR2 SAAADI. CDR3 protein: CASSEWFGYEQYF. The DNA of the CDR3 is TGCGCCAGCAGTGAGTGGTTCGGCTACGAGCAGTACTTC.

The V and J genes are TRBV28 and TRBJ1-5; D gene ambiguous. Germline CDR1 and CDR2: MDHEN and SYDVKM. The CDR3 loop spans 13 amino acids. Trimming shortened V by 8 bases and J by 2 bases, and 10 bases separated the two germline ends. CDR3 nucleotides: TGTGCCAGCTCGGTCGTTGGCAATCAGCCCCAGCATTTT. As protein: CASSVVGNQPQHF.

This chain joins TRBV2 and TRBJ1-1; D is unclear. Between the trimmed V and J ends, which lost 7 bases and 0 bases, there was a span of 15 bases. Looked up from germline, CDR1 is SNHLY and CDR2 is FYNNEI. The CDR3 spans 15 residues. CDR3 nucleotides: TGTGCCAGCACCAGGTTCGAACGCATGAACACTGAAGCTTTCTTT. Its translation: CASTRFERMNTEAFF.

The chain employs TRBV9 and TRBJ1-5; D is ambiguous. Deletions cut 4 bases from V and 10 bases from J, with 18 bases between. This CDR3 comprises 14 residues. CDR1 and CDR2 from the germline V gene are SGDLS and YYNGEE. The CDR3 reads CASSPGVGREPQHF. The CDR3 DNA is TGTGCCAGCAGCCCCGGCGTGGGGAGAGAACCCCAGCATTTT.

The chain carries TRBV18 and TRBJ1-3; D might be TRBD1 (5 bases). The V and J ends lost 6 bases and 0 bases respectively, with 9 bases between them. Germline loops: CDR1 KGHSH, CDR2 LQKENI. The CDR3 sequence is 14 residues long. The CDR3, as DNA: TGTGCCAGCTCTCCGGACAACTCTGGAAACACCATATATTTT. This sequence encodes CASSPDNSGNTIYF.

The rearrangement joins TRBV9 to TRBJ2-3; D possibly corresponds to TRBD2 (6 bases). With 0 bases removed from V and 8 bases from J, the gap between germline ends came to 7 bases. The germline gives CDR1 SGDLS, CDR2 YYNGEE. CDR3 length equals 12 residues. Here the CDR3 reads CASSVEGGTQYF. As DNA, the CDR3 is TGTGCCAGCAGCGTAGAGGGAGGTACGCAGTATTTT.

This clone was found a few times. V is TRBV15 and J is TRBJ2-7, with D tentatively TRBD2 (6 bases). The length of the CDR3 is 14 residues. The V gene's germline CDR1 is LNHNV and CDR2 YYDKDF (reference sequence). V dropped 0 bases and J dropped 3 bases, with 9 bases sitting between them. The DNA for the CDR3 is TGTGCCACCAGCAGAGAGGGTAGCGGCTACGAGCAGTACTTC. Its translation is CATSREGSGYEQYF.

V is TRBV7-6 and J is TRBJ2-7; no clear D gene. CDR1 SGHVS and CDR2 FNYEAQ come from the germline V gene. The CDR3 has 14 amino acids. Between the trimmed V and J ends, which lost 10 bases and 6 bases, there was a span of 22 bases. CDR3 sequence: CATAAIAIKGEQYF. CDR3 bases: TGTGCCACGGCGGCAATCGCAATCAAAGGCGAGCAGTACTTC.

The chain employs TRBV5-1 and TRBJ2-7, with 8 bases lining up with TRBD1. The CDR3 runs 14 residues. V lost 1 base to trimming and J lost 12 bases; unmatched junction nucleotides: 12. Germline loops: CDR1 SGHRS, CDR2 YFSETQ. The CDR3 sequence is CASSLNDLGQGVYF. The CDR3 DNA sequence: TGCGCCAGCAGCTTGAACGACCTAGGACAGGGAGTGTACTTC. The full variable domain, completed using reference TRBV5-1 and TRBJ2-7, is KAGVTQTPRYLIKTRGQQVTLSCSPISGHRSVSWYQQTPGQGLQFLFEYFSETQRNKGNFPGRFSGRQFSNSRSEMNVSTLELGDSALYLCASSLNDLGQGVYFGPGTRLTVT.

This chain joins TRBV19 and TRBJ1-4, with D uncertain. V lost 10 bases and J lost 7, with 16 bases in between. The length of the CDR3 is 13 residues. From germline, CDR1 is LNHDA and CDR2 SQIVND (reference sequence). CDR3 in DNA: TGTGCCACCCACAGCTTAGAGAGTGAAAAACTGTTTTTT. Protein sequence: CATHSLESEKLFF.

Here the CDR3 DNA reads TGTGCCAGCAGCTTCGGACAGGGATTTGTGCAAGAGACCCAGTACTTC. It encodes CASSFGQGFVQETQYF. V and J are TRBV7-6 and TRBJ2-5; TRBD1 aligns across 8 bases. CDR3 length equals 16 residues. Germline V lookup: CDR1 SGHVS, CDR2 FNYEAQ. V shed 3 bases and J 2 bases; nucleotides not matched to a gene: 8.

The chain links TRBV6-5 to TRBJ2-7; D remains unclear. This CDR3 contains 11 residues. Trimming took off 8 bases at V and 4 bases at J, with 9 bases between the two ends. Germline CDR1 reads MNHEY; CDR2 reads SVGAGI. CDR3 nucleotides: TGTGCCAGCTCCTATGTGTACGAGCAGTACTTC. It is translated as CASSYVYEQYF.